Presented here are 3 T cell receptor beta chains from one specimen sequenced in a study of cytomegalovirus exposure and HLA in healthy donors. The PCR ran on 60 Vbeta and 13 Jbeta primers. Assay used: immunoSEQ multiplex PCR; TCRdb lists only in-frame clones, some missing. The sample records approximately 110,000 clones, more than 60% being singletons. Material: PBMCs. The receptor source for this set is a female donor in good health and CMV-seropositive.

To note about this clone: The junction does not match germline at one end; this may be a read error. The chain uses TRBV2 and TRBJ1-6, with D unclear. The CDR3 sequence is 11 residues long. Looked up from germline, CDR1 is SNHLY and CDR2 is FYNNEI. The CDR3 region is CASSDLSRPRF. In nucleotides, the CDR3 is TGTGCCAGCAGTGACCTGTCGCGGCCCCGTTTT.

The rearrangement uses TRBV6-6 and TRBJ1-2; 7 bases are shared with TRBD1. CDR3 size: 13 residues. The V gene's germline CDR1 is MNHNY and CDR2 SVGAGI (reference sequence). V shed 5 bases, J shed 4 bases, and the junction held 4 bases outside the gene matches. Here the CDR3 DNA reads TGTGCCAGCAGTACGACAGGGCCCTATGGCTACACCTTC. Protein: CASSTTGPYGYTF.

This clone has just a few counts. The chain employs TRBV7-6 and TRBJ2-2; 8 nucleotides agree with TRBD2. Germline V gene lookup returns CDR1 SGHVS and CDR2 FNYEAQ. The CDR3 runs to 15 residues. Trimming took 7 bases from V and 0 from J; bases not matched to a gene: 4. CDR3 residues: CASTPGGANTGELFF. CDR3 DNA: TGTGCCAGCACCCCGGGAGGGGCGAACACCGGGGAGCTGTTTTTT. Full variable domain (missing parts from reference TRBV7-6 and TRBJ2-2): GAGVSQSPRYKVTKRGQDVALRCDPISGHVSLYWYRQALGQGPEFLTYFNYEAQQDKSGLPNDRFSAERPEGSISTLTIQRTEQRDSAMYRCASTPGGANTGELFFGEGSRLTVL.